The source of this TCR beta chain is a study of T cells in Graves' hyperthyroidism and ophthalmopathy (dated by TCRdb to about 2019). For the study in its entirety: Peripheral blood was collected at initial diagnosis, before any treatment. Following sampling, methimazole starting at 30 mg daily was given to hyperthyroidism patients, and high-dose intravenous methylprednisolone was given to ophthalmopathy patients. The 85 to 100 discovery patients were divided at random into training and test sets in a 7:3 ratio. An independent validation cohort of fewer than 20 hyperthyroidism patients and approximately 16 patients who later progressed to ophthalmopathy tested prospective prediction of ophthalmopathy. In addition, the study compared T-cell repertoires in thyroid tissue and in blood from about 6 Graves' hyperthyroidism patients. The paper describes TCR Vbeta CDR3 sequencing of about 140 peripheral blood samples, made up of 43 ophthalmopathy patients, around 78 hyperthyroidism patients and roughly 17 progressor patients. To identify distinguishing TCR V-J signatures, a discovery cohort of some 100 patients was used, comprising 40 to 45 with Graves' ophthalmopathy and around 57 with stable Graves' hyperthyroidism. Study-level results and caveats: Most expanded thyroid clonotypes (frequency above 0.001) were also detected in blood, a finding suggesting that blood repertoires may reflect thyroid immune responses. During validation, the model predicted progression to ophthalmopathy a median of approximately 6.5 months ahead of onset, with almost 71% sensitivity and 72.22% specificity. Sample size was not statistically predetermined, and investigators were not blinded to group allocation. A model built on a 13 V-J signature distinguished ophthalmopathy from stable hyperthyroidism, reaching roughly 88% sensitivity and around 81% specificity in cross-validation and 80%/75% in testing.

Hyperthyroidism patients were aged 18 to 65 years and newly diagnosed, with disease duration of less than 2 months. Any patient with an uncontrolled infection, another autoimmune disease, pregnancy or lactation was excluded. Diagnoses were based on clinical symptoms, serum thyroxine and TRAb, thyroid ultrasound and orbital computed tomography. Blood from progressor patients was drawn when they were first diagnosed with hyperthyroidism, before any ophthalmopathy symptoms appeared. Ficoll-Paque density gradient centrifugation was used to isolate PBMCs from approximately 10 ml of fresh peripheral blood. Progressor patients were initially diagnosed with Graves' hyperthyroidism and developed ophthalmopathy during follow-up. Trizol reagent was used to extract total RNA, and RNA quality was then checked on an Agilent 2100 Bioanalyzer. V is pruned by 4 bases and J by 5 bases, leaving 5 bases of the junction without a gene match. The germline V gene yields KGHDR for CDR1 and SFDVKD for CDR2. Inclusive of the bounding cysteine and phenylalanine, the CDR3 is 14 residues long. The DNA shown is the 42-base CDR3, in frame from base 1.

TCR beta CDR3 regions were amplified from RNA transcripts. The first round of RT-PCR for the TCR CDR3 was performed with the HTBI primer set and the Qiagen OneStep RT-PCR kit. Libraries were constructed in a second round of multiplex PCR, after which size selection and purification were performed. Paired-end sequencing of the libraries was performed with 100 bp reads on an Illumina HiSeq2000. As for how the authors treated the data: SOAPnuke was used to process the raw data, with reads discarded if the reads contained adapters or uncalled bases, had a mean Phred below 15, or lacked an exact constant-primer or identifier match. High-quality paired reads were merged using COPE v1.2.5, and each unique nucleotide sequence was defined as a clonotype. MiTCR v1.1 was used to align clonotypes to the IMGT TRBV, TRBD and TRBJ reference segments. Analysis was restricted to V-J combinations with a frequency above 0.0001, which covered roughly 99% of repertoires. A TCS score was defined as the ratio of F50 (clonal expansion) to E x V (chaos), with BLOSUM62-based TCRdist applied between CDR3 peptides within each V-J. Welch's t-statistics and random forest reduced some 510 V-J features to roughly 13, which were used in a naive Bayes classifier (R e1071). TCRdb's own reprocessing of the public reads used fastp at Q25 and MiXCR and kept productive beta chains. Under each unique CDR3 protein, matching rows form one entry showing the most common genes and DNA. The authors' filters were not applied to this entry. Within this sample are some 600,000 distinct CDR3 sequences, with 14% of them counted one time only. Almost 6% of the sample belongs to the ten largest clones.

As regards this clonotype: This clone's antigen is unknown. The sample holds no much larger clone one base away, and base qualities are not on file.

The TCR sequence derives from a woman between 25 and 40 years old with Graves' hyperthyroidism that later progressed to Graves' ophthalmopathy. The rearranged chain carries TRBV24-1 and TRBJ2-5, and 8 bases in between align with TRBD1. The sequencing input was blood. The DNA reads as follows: TGTGCCACCAGTGAATTCAGGGGGCAGGAGACCCAGTACTTC. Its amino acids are CATSEFRGQETQYF.